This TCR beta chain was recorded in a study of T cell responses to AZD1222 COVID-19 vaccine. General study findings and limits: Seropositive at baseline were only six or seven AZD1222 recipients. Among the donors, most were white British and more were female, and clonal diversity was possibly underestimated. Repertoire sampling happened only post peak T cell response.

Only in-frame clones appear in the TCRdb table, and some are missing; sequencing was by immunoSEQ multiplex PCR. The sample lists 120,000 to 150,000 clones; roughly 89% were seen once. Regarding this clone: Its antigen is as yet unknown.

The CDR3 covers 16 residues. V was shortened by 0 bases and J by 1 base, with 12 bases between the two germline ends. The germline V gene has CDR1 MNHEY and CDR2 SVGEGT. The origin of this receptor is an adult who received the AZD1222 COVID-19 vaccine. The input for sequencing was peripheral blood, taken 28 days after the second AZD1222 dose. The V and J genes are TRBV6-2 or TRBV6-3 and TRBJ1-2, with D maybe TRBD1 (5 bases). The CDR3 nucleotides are TGTGCCAGCAGTTACTCGAACGAGGGGAATAACTATGGCTACACCTTC. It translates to CASSYSNEGNNYGYTF.